The 32 T cell receptor beta chains in this list originate from one sample, sequenced in a study of multiple sclerosis patients with progressive multifocal leukoencephalopathy. Specified time point: around eleven months of natalizumab therapy. Clones were sequenced by immunoSEQ multiplex PCR, and TCRdb holds only the in-frame ones, with some missing. The sample has 20,000 to 30,000 clones; approximately 90% are singletons. The sequences come from PBMCs, collected from a patient treated with natalizumab. These receptors were taken from a man aged 25-45 years with multiple sclerosis.

The chain couples TRBV6-5 to TRBJ1-1; TRBD1 is a possible D gene (6 bases). There are 16 residues in the CDR3. V lost 2 bases and J lost 2, with 15 bases in between. Germline V gene lookup returns CDR1 MNHEY and CDR2 SVGAGI. The CDR3 DNA reads as TGTGCCAGCAGTTACACTCCGGGGGCGCAAAACACTGAAGCTTTCTTT. Translation: CASSYTPGAQNTEAFF.

The chain uses TRBV19 and TRBJ1-2, with a tentative D call TRBD1 (6 bases). This CDR3 is 13 amino acids long. Trimming cost V 6 bases and J 5 bases, with 13 bases left between them. Germline CDR1 LNHDA, CDR2 SQIVND (reference sequence). CDR3 DNA sequence: TGTGCCAGTAGGGAACAGGGATGGTATGGCTACACCTTC. It translates to CASREQGWYGYTF.

This chain connects TRBV9 to TRBJ2-5, with 7 nucleotides matching TRBD1. CDR3 length: 16 amino acids. The germline CDR1 and CDR2 sequences are SGDLS and YYNGEE. V dropped 3 bases and J dropped 4; count of bases not matched to a gene: 12. The CDR3 loop reads CASSAVGNRGAETQYF. The DNA of the CDR3 is TGTGCCAGCAGCGCAGTCGGGAACAGGGGTGCAGAGACCCAGTACTTC. The full variable domain, with the rest looked up from reference TRBV9 and TRBJ2-5, is DSGVTQTPKHLITATGQRVTLRCSPRSGDLSVYWYQQSLDQGLQFLIQYYNGEERAKGNILERFSAQQFPDLHSELNLSSLELGDSALYFCASSAVGNRGAETQYFGPGTRLLVL.

The sample holds one count of this clone. J is TRBJ1-2 and V is TRBV19, with 7 nucleotides matching TRBD1. CDR1 is LNHDA, CDR2 SQIVND, per germline (reference sequence). Trimming cost V 5 bases and J 2 bases; bases outside gene matches: 5. The CDR3 spans 14 residues. The CDR3 bases are TGTGCCAGTAGTTACCGGGACAGAAACTATGGCTACACCTTC. It yields the protein CASSYRDRNYGYTF. Using reference TRBV19 and TRBJ1-2 for the parts outside the CDR3, the full variable domain is DGGITQSPKYLFRKEGQNVTLSCEQNLNHDAMYWYRQDPGQGLRLIYYSQIVNDFQKGDIAEGYSVSREKKESFPLTVTSAQKNPTAFYLCASSYRDRNYGYTFGSGTRLTVV.

The CDR3 spells CASSPPGLAASYNEQFF. The CDR3 nucleotides are TGTGCCAGCAGCCCACCGGGACTAGCGGCCTCCTACAATGAGCAGTTCTTC. This chain links TRBV7-3 with TRBJ2-1; 11 nucleotides align to TRBD2. Trimming at V came to 5 bases and at J to 0 bases, leaving 6 bases not matched to a gene. The germline V gene encodes CDR1 SGHTA and CDR2 FQGTGA. The CDR3 covers 17 residues.

The rearrangement uses TRBV5-4 and TRBJ2-2; 7 bases align to TRBD2. Germline V CDR1 and CDR2: SGHNT, YYREEE (reference sequence). J gave up 6 bases and V 6 bases, and 11 bases lay outside the gene matches. This CDR3 contains 15 residues. CDR3 in DNA: TGTGCCAGCACCTCGGGGGGAGCGGTCCCCGGGGAGCTGTTTTTT. Protein: CASTSGGAVPGELFF.

The rearrangement uses TRBV4-1 and TRBJ1-1, with D possibly being TRBD1 (5 bases). The CDR3 length is 14 residues. In germline, CDR1 is MGHRA, CDR2 YSYEKL. V lost 11 bases, J lost 4 bases, and 20 bases lay in between. CDR3 DNA: TGCGCCTGCACGCCCTCGGGGGATCTCACTGAAGCTTTCTTT. It is translated as CACTPSGDLTEAFF.

The CDR3 region is CASSVGDDGEQYF. CDR3 DNA sequence: TGTGCCAGCAGCGTAGGGGACGATGGGGAGCAGTACTTC. The gene calls are TRBV9 and TRBJ2-5; D possibly matches TRBD1 or TRBD2 (5 bases each). Trimming shortened V by 0 bases and J by 11 bases, and 14 bases separated the two germline ends. CDR3 size: 13 residues. Per the germline V gene, CDR1 is SGDLS and CDR2 is YYNGEE. Combining the CDR3 with reference TRBV9 and TRBJ2-5 gives the whole variable domain DSGVTQTPKHLITATGQRVTLRCSPRSGDLSVYWYQQSLDQGLQFLIQYYNGEERAKGNILERFSAQQFPDLHSELNLSSLELGDSALYFCASSVGDDGEQYFGPGTRLLVL.

This chain joins TRBV29-1 and TRBJ2-5; D remains ambiguous. Germline CDR1 reads SQVTM; CDR2 reads ANQGSEA. The CDR3 is 14 amino acids. The V gene lost 1 base and the J gene lost 1 base, with 10 bases spanning the gap. This CDR3 reads CSVEGRPLQETQYF. The CDR3 bases are TGCAGCGTTGAAGGCAGACCTCTCCAAGAGACCCAGTACTTC.

Only one count was recorded for this clone. The CDR3 nucleotides read TGTGCCAGCAGAATGCCGGCTGCTGGAAACACCATATATTTT. Its translation is CASRMPAAGNTIYF. The genes are TRBV7-2 and TRBJ1-3; D unresolved. In germline, CDR1 is SGHTA, CDR2 FQGNSA. The ends were cut back, 6 bases at V and 2 bases at J, with 11 bases in the middle. The CDR3 runs to 14 residues. Looking up the rest from reference TRBV7-2 and TRBJ1-3 gives the full variable domain: GAGVSQSPSNKVTEKGKDVELRCDPISGHTALYWYRQSLGQGLEFLIYFQGNSAPDKSGLPSDRFSAERTGGSVSTLTIQRTQQEDSAVYLCASRMPAAGNTIYFGEGSWLTVV.

The J gene is TRBJ2-2, the V gene TRBV10-3; D not resolved. The CDR3 runs 14 residues. CDR1 and CDR2 (germline): ENHRY, SYGVKD. Deletions cut 5 bases from V and 0 bases from J, with 7 bases between. Here the CDR3 reads CAISSDPNTGELFF. The CDR3 coding sequence is TGTGCCATCAGTAGTGATCCGAACACCGGGGAGCTGTTTTTT.

A single count supports this clone. This chain uses TRBV7-9 with TRBJ2-7; TRBD1 is a possible D gene (6 bases). The CDR3 has 15 amino acids. V gave up 1 base and J gave up 5 bases, with 15 bases separating them. Germline lookup yields CDR1 SEHNR and CDR2 FQNEAQ (reference sequence). CDR3 sequence (DNA): TGTGCCAGCAGCTTAGGGTCTGAGGGGGTCCACGAGCAGTACGTC. Translated: CASSLGSEGVHEQYV.

The chain is built from TRBV19 and TRBJ1-4; 8 bases align to TRBD1. CDR1 LNHDA and CDR2 SQIVND come from the germline V gene (reference sequence). The J segment lost 2 bases and the V segment lost 5 bases, leaving 7 bases of the junction unmatched. The CDR3 length is 16 residues. This CDR3 reads CASSPDRGATNEKLFF. CDR3 bases: TGTGCCAGTAGTCCCGACAGGGGAGCTACTAATGAAAAACTGTTTTTT.

The chain employs TRBV29-1 and TRBJ2-1; 10 bases are a match to TRBD2. The CDR3 covers 15 residues. V was clipped by 3 bases and J by 9 bases; unmatched bases: 11. CDR1 SQVTM and CDR2 ANQGSEA come from the germline V gene. CDR3 loop: CSVEGTSDRASEQFF. DNA of the CDR3: TGCAGCGTTGAGGGGACTAGCGATCGAGCGAGTGAGCAGTTCTTC.

DNA of the CDR3: TGTGCCAGCAGCTTAGCCCAACTAGGCGGAGCTAGCACAGATACGCAGTATTTT. It yields the protein CASSLAQLGGASTDTQYF. V gene TRBV7-2 combines with J gene TRBJ2-3, with D tentatively TRBD2 (5 bases). The ends were cut back, 0 bases at V and 0 bases at J, with 16 bases in the middle. The CDR3 sequence is 18 residues long. Germline CDR1 and CDR2: SGHTA and FQGNSA.

V and J are TRBV5-4 and TRBJ2-3, with 10 bases aligning to TRBD2. CDR3 length equals 17 residues. CDR1 is SGHNT, CDR2 YYREEE, per germline (reference sequence). V was pared by 1 base and J by 4 bases, with 9 bases of the junction left unmatched. CDR3 in amino acids: CASSLRLAGVGADTQYF. For the CDR3, the DNA is TGTGCCAGCAGCTTGAGGCTAGCGGGAGTGGGCGCAGATACGCAGTATTTT.

V and J are TRBV19 and TRBJ1-1; D call uncertain. The CDR3 is 15 amino acids. CDR1 is LNHDA, CDR2 SQIVND, per germline (reference sequence). V shed 3 bases and J shed 0 bases, with 11 bases lying between them. The CDR3, as DNA: TGTGCCAGTAGTATTGAGGGATCCATGAACACTGAAGCTTTCTTT. Its protein product is CASSIEGSMNTEAFF. Full variable domain (rest looked up from reference TRBV19 and TRBJ1-1): DGGITQSPKYLFRKEGQNVTLSCEQNLNHDAMYWYRQDPGQGLRLIYYSQIVNDFQKGDIAEGYSVSREKKESFPLTVTSAQKNPTAFYLCASSIEGSMNTEAFFGQGTRLTVV.

The V and J genes are TRBV14 and TRBJ2-5; D is undetermined. Germline CDR1 reads SGHDN; CDR2 reads FVKESK. The CDR3 runs 15 residues. V was clipped by 4 bases and J by 5 bases, with 17 bases between them. CDR3 protein: CASSRIGASAETQYF. The DNA for the CDR3 is TGTGCCAGCAGCCGGATAGGAGCGTCGGCGGAGACCCAGTACTTC.

The chain carries TRBV5-1 and TRBJ2-7, with D tentatively TRBD1 (6 bases). The CDR3 loop spans 15 amino acids. Germline CDR1 and CDR2: SGHRS and YFSETQ. V was clipped by 4 bases and J by 4 bases, with 18 bases between them. The CDR3 DNA reads as TGCGCCAGCAGCCTAGGGGGAATGAGGAATTACGAGCAGTACTTC. This translates into CASSLGGMRNYEQYF. The full variable domain, with the rest looked up from reference TRBV5-1 and TRBJ2-7, is KAGVTQTPRYLIKTRGQQVTLSCSPISGHRSVSWYQQTPGQGLQFLFEYFSETQRNKGNFPGRFSGRQFSNSRSEMNVSTLELGDSALYLCASSLGGMRNYEQYFGPGTRLTVT.

This chain links TRBV5-4 with TRBJ2-7, with D unresolved. CDR3 size: 16 residues. CDR1 is SGHNT, CDR2 YYREEE, per germline (reference sequence). V lost 4 bases to trimming and J lost 2 bases, with 19 bases between them. The CDR3 DNA sequence: TGTGCCAGCAGCAGGACCTTGGAACTCTCGGCCTACGAGCAGTACTTC. Translated: CASSRTLELSAYEQYF.

V is TRBV7-2 and J is TRBJ2-3, with unresolved D. The V and J ends lost 2 bases and 6 bases respectively, with 6 bases between them. The CDR3 contains 12 residues. CDR1 is SGHTA, CDR2 FQGNSA, per germline. The CDR3 loop reads CASSLKGDTQYF. CDR3 in DNA: TGTGCCAGCAGCTTAAAAGGGGATACGCAGTATTTT.

V is TRBV19 and J is TRBJ1-1; D is uncertain. V lost 4 bases and J 5 bases, leaving 11 bases between the germline ends. Germline V gene lookup returns CDR1 LNHDA and CDR2 SQIVND (reference sequence). The CDR3 extends over 13 amino acids. As DNA, the CDR3 is TGTGCCAGTAGTAGTTCATCGGGGACTGAAGCTTTCTTT. This translates into CASSSSSGTEAFF. The variable domain in full, completed from reference TRBV19 and TRBJ1-1, reads DGGITQSPKYLFRKEGQNVTLSCEQNLNHDAMYWYRQDPGQGLRLIYYSQIVNDFQKGDIAEGYSVSREKKESFPLTVTSAQKNPTAFYLCASSSSSGTEAFFGQGTRLTVV.

The chain combines TRBV19 with TRBJ1-1, with D perhaps TRBD1 (5 bases). Deletions cut 2 bases from V and 7 bases from J, with 20 bases between. Looked up from germline, CDR1 is LNHDA and CDR2 is SQIVND (reference sequence). The CDR3 loop spans 16 amino acids. The CDR3 DNA reads as TGTGCCAGTAGTATATATCATAGGGCGGGGGAGAGTGAAGCTTTCTTT. The encoded protein is CASSIYHRAGESEAFF.

The V gene is TRBV9, the J gene TRBJ1-5, with 10 bases that match TRBD1. Germline CDR1 and CDR2: SGDLS and YYNGEE. The CDR3 sequence is 14 residues long. V dropped 3 bases and J dropped 7; count of bases not matched to a gene: 4. The CDR3 is CASSAGTGEQPQHF. The DNA of the CDR3 is TGTGCCAGCAGCGCCGGGACAGGGGAACAGCCCCAGCATTTT.

The chain joins TRBV11-2 to TRBJ2-1; TRBD1 agrees at 9 bases. Trimming took 5 bases from V and 13 from J; bases not matched to a gene: 12. Germline V gives CDR1 SGHAT, CDR2 FQNNGV. This CDR3 has 14 amino acids. DNA for the CDR3: TGTGCCAGCAGCCCGAACCGACAGGGGGTTGAACAGTTCTTC. Residues: CASSPNRQGVEQFF.

This clone was found once. This chain connects TRBV19 to TRBJ2-2, with unresolved D. With 3 bases removed from V and 0 bases from J, the gap between germline ends came to 5 bases. Germline V lookup: CDR1 LNHDA, CDR2 SQIVND (reference sequence). The CDR3 spans 14 residues. CDR3 region: CASSIETNTGELFF. For the CDR3, the DNA is TGTGCCAGTAGTATCGAAACGAACACCGGGGAGCTGTTTTTT.

The chain joins TRBV5-6 to TRBJ2-3; D possibly uses TRBD1 or TRBD2 (7 bases each). Per the germline V gene, CDR1 is SGHDT and CDR2 is YYEEEE. The CDR3 contains 15 residues. The V gene lost 4 bases and the J gene lost 4 bases, with 16 bases spanning the gap. As DNA, the CDR3 is TGTGCCAGCAGCCCAGGGGGAGGGGCGGCAGATACGCAGTATTTT. Residues: CASSPGGGAADTQYF.

This chain joins TRBV27 and TRBJ2-1; a possible D gene is TRBD1 (6 bases). V was cut by 4 bases and J by 6 bases, with 16 bases left in between. The CDR3 has 15 residues. The germline V gene encodes CDR1 MNHEY and CDR2 SMNVEV (reference sequence). CDR3 sequence (DNA): TGTGCCAGCAGTTCCTACAGGGAATTACGCAATGAGCAGTTCTTC. Its protein product is CASSSYRELRNEQFF.

The CDR3 loop is CATSASLGAAPYGYTF. In DNA form, the CDR3 reads TGTGCCACCAGCGCCTCCTTGGGGGCGGCCCCCTATGGCTACACCTTC. V and J are TRBV15 and TRBJ1-2, with D tentatively TRBD1 (6 bases). V was pared by 5 bases and J by 4 bases, with 20 bases between. Germline CDR1 LNHNV, CDR2 YYDKDF (reference sequence). CDR3 size: 16 residues.

This chain links TRBV5-6 with TRBJ2-3; 7 nucleotides match TRBD2. V gave up 3 bases and J gave up 3 bases; unmatched junction bases: 16. The germline V gene has CDR1 SGHDT and CDR2 YYEEEE. CDR3 length equals 18 residues. CDR3 region: CASSSETTLADATDTQYF. For the CDR3, the DNA is TGTGCCAGCAGCTCGGAAACGACGCTAGCGGACGCAACAGATACGCAGTATTTT.

The chain uses TRBV27 and TRBJ2-1, with 7 bases aligning to TRBD2. The CDR3 consists of 14 residues. Germline V lookup: CDR1 MNHEY, CDR2 SMNVEV (reference sequence). V gave up 3 bases and J gave up 3 bases; unmatched junction bases: 2. The DNA of the CDR3 is TGTGCCAGCAGTTTCGGACTAGACTACAATGAGCAGTTCTTC. Translated: CASSFGLDYNEQFF.

This sequence joins TRBV20-1 and TRBJ2-2; D not certain. The ends were cut back, 1 base at V and 6 bases at J, with 3 bases in the middle. Per the germline V gene, CDR1 is DFQATT and CDR2 is SNEGSKA (reference sequence). This CDR3 is built from 11 residues. The CDR3 loop reads CSARGAGELFF. The CDR3 DNA is TGCAGTGCTAGAGGGGCCGGGGAGCTGTTTTTT.